The T cell receptor beta chain described here comes from a study of T cell changes during pregnancy in multiple sclerosis. Assay used: immunoSEQ multiplex PCR; TCRdb lists only in-frame clones, some missing. The sample lists just over 60,000 clones, about 92% occurring once. CDR3 length: 11 residues. Germline V CDR1 and CDR2: SNHLY, FYNNEI. Trimming left V 10 bases short and J 4 bases short, with 8 bases between. The chain is built from TRBV2 and TRBJ2-1, with no clear D. This TCR was sampled from a female donor in good health, enrolled as a control in a pregnancy study. The source material was peripheral blood, sampled in the second trimester of pregnancy. CDR3 in amino acids: CATYRYNEQFF. CDR3 nucleotides: TGTGCCACCTACAGATACAATGAGCAGTTCTTC.